A selection of T cell receptor beta chains follows, all from one sample in a study of molecular identifiers for immune sequencing clone quantification. MiXCR, run by TCRdb on the PCR reads, gives a single entry per CDR3 protein. The table has hundreds of thousands of distinct CDR3 sequences, 20% seen once. Sequenced material: naive CD8+ T cells from blood, with Jurkat cell RNA spiked in. These receptors originate from a human donor in good health. Some libraries in this study had Jurkat cell RNA spiked in. Both conserved end residues are part of each CDR3. D genes are given only for firm matches. The size of a clone is reported for some rows only, either as once, few or many, or as a class for expanded clones.

DNA	CDR3	J	size	V	D
TGTGCCAGTAGTACGCTCGGGAGACCCTACGAGCAGTACTTC	CASSTLGRPYEQYF	TRBJ2-7	many	TRBV19	NA
TGTGCCAGCAGCTTACCGGTCAGGGAGGACACCGGGGAGCTGTTTTTT	CASSLPVREDTGELFF	TRBJ2-2	many	TRBV7-9	NA
TGCGCCAGCAGCCCCGGGACTAGCTTGTATGAGCAGTTCTTC	CASSPGTSLYEQFF	TRBJ2-1	few	TRBV5-1	TRBD2
TGTGCCAGTACGGGGGGCGCGAACACCGGGGAGCTGTTTTTT	CASTGGANTGELFF	TRBJ2-2	many	TRBV19	NA
TGTGCCAGTAGTGAGACACCGGGACCCAGCAATGAGCAGTTCTTC	CASSETPGPSNEQFF	TRBJ2-1	many	TRBV19	NA
TGTGCCAGTAGTATAGAGGGGGACAGCTCCTACGAGCAGTACTTC	CASSIEGDSSYEQYF	TRBJ2-7	many	TRBV19	TRBD1
TGTGCCACCAGCAGAGGGTTGGCAGGCTCTTCCTACGAGCAGTACTTC	CATSRGLAGSSYEQYF	TRBJ2-7	few	TRBV15	NA
TGCGCCAGCAGCTTGGAGGGGGGCCCGTACAATGAGCAGTTCTTC	CASSLEGGPYNEQFF	TRBJ2-1	few	TRBV5-1	NA
TGCGCCAGCAGCCAAGATACGGGAGCCTCTTCCTACAATGAGCAGTTCTTC	CASSQDTGASSYNEQFF	TRBJ2-1	NA	TRBV4-1	NA
TGTGCCAGCAGCTTGTGGGCCTCCCTATACATGAACACTGAAGCTTTCTTT	CASSLWASLYMNTEAFF	TRBJ1-1	many	TRBV5-5	NA
TGTGCCAACAGCCTCAATTCGAACACTGAAGCTTTCTTT	CANSLNSNTEAFF	TRBJ1-1	NA	TRBV12-3/TRBV12-4	NA
TGCAGTGCTAGAGTGCAGGGGTTATACTATGGCTACACCTTC	CSARVQGLYYGYTF	TRBJ1-2	many	TRBV20-1	NA
TGTGCCAGCAGTGACTCAGCGGGGAGCAGCACAGATACGCAGTATTTT	CASSDSAGSSTDTQYF	TRBJ2-3	many	TRBV2	TRBD2
TGTGCCAGCAGTGAACCGGCGGGGAGCTCCTACGAGCAGTACTTC	CASSEPAGSSYEQYF	TRBJ2-7	few	TRBV6-1	NA
TGTGCCAGCAGTCCCTTTACCGGGGAGCTGTTTTTT	CASSPFTGELFF	TRBJ2-2	many	TRBV12-3/TRBV12-4	NA
TGCGCCAGCAGCTACTTTTCCGGCACAGATACGCAGTATTTT	CASSYFSGTDTQYF	TRBJ2-3	NA	TRBV5-1	NA
TGTGCCAGCAGTTTATCTTCGCCTTTCTTT	CASSLSSPFF	TRBJ1-1	many	TRBV27	NA
TGCGCCAGCAGCCAAGGGGGCGGATCGGGGGCGACCCAGTACTTC	CASSQGGGSGATQYF	TRBJ2-5	few	TRBV4-3	NA
TGTGCCAGCAGCATGTCGGACAGGACCTCCTACGAGCAGTACTTC	CASSMSDRTSYEQYF	TRBJ2-7	NA	TRBV7-9	TRBD1
TGTGCCAGCAGCTTTATGACAGGGGCTGGCTACACCTTC	CASSFMTGAGYTF	TRBJ1-2	NA	TRBV11-2	TRBD1
TGTGCCAGCAGCTCTACGGCGGATGAGCAGTTCTTC	CASSSTADEQFF	TRBJ2-1	once	TRBV7-9	NA
TGTGCCAGCAGCGTTGAGCGGGGTGTAAAAGAGACCCAGTACTTC	CASSVERGVKETQYF	TRBJ2-5	NA	TRBV9	TRBD2
TGTGCCAGCAGCTCCCCTCTCGGACGGGGAGAGAACACTGAAGCTTTCTTT	CASSSPLGRGENTEAFF	TRBJ1-1	many	TRBV7-9	NA
TGCAGTGCTAGAGATTTAGGTGGGGGGACTGACCCTCGAGAGCAGTACTTC	CSARDLGGGTDPREQYF	TRBJ2-7	many	TRBV20-1	NA
TGTGCCAGCAGTTTAGGAATCGACTACGAGCGGTACTTC	CASSLGIDYERYF	TRBJ2-7	NA	TRBV12-3/TRBV12-4	NA
TGTGCCAGCAGCGTCGGCTCTGGGACCAACGTCCTGACTTTC	CASSVGSGTNVLTF	TRBJ2-6	NA	TRBV9	NA
TGTGCCAGCTCACCTTATGCGGACACTGAAGCTTTCTTT	CASSPYADTEAFF	TRBJ1-1	many	TRBV18	NA
TGTGCCTGCAGTTTTGTGGGCCCCCTCCCAACTAATGAAAAACTGTTTTTT	CACSFVGPLPTNEKLFF	TRBJ1-4	NA	TRBV27	NA
TGTGCCAGCAGTTTAGTAGGGGGTTCAGCTAATGAAAAACTGTTTTTT	CASSLVGGSANEKLFF	TRBJ1-4	NA	TRBV12-3/TRBV12-4	NA
TGTGCCAGCAGCCGGCAAGGGACAGGGGAGGAGAGGGTTAGCAATCAGCCCCAGCATTTT	CASSRQGTGEERVSNQPQHF	TRBJ1-5	many	TRBV5-6	TRBD1
TGTGCCAGCAGTTTATTGACAGGGGCAGATCAGCCCCAGCATTTT	CASSLLTGADQPQHF	TRBJ1-5	many	TRBV27	TRBD1